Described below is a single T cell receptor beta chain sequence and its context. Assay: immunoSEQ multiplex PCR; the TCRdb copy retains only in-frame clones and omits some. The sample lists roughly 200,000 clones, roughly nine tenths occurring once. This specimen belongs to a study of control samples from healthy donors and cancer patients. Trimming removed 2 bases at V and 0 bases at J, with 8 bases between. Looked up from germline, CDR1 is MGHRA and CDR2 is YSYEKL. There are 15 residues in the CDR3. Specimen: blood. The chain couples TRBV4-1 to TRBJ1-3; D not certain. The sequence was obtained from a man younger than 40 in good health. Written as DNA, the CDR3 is TGCGCCAGCAGCCAACCGCTTCGCTCTGGAAACACCATATATTTT. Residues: CASSQPLRSGNTIYF.